The entry that follows covers one TCR beta chain sequence. Its antigen is still unknown. Expressed TCRB transcripts were sequenced because the entire RNA isolate underwent reverse transcription. Assay used: immunoSEQ multiplex PCR; TCRdb lists only in-frame clones, some missing. The repertoire holds about 160,000 clones, roughly 8% seen once, with over 0.5% in the top ten. The data were taken from a study of beta chain features in type 1 diabetes. Overall study context: When patients were set against healthy donors, age, gender and cell yields were similar.

Germline V lookup: CDR1 GTSNPN, CDR2 SVGIG (reference sequence). Trimming at V came to 2 bases and at J to 2 bases, leaving 16 bases not matched to a gene. CDR3 length: 19 amino acids. General observations from the study: Among patients with Type 1 diabetes, TCRB CDR3s were moderately but significantly shorter in every one of the four CD4+ subsets.

The J gene is TRBJ2-3, the V gene TRBV30, with TRBD2 matching over 10 bases. The sequence derives from a woman under 30 with type 1 diabetes. The sequencing sample was made of central memory CD4+ T cells from blood. In nucleotides, the CDR3 is TGTGCCTGGAGTCCCGGGGTCACCCTAGCGGGAGCCAACACAGATACGCAGTATTTT. Encoded protein: CAWSPGVTLAGANTDTQYF.